The 23 T cell receptor beta chains given below trace back to one sample, sequenced in a study of CD8 T cells in ankylosing spondylitis. Study-wide findings and caveats: What seemed typical of ankylosing spondylitis blood was a TCR beta motif built from 7 or 8 highly homologous variants.

The antigens for these receptors are not known. TCRdb reanalysed the 5' RACE reads using MiXCR and keeps one entry per CDR3 protein. The sample includes over 700,000 distinct CDR3 sequences, roughly 19% of them seen just once. The specimen was blood, either unsorted or a sorted T cell fraction (not recorded which). The source is a male donor with ankylosing spondylitis.

The chain's CDR3 is CASSRDRGSEKLFF. CDR3 coding DNA: TGTGCCAGCAGCAGGGACAGGGGGAGTGAAAAACTGTTTTTT. V gene TRBV9 combines with J gene TRBJ1-4; 11 nucleotides line up with TRBD1. CDR1 and CDR2 from the germline V gene are SGDLS and YYNGEE. The CDR3 is made up of 14 amino acids. Trimming cost V 4 bases and J 7 bases; bases outside gene matches: 3.

This clonotype has a handful of counts. This chain joins TRBV24-1 and TRBJ2-3; D is ambiguous. Trimming shortened V by 4 bases and J by 3 bases, and 19 bases separated the two germline ends. CDR3 size: 17 residues. CDR1 is KGHDR and CDR2 is SFDVKD in the germline V gene. The CDR3 sequence is CATSEGPAKGRTDTQYF. CDR3 bases: TGTGCCACCAGTGAAGGGCCGGCGAAGGGTAGGACAGATACGCAGTATTTT.

This clonotype was counted between two and nine times. This chain uses TRBV7-9 with TRBJ2-7; 8 bases are a match to TRBD2. The CDR3 length is 14 residues. Trimming took 5 bases from V and 2 from J; bases not matched to a gene: 5. Germline lookup yields CDR1 SEHNR and CDR2 FQNEAQ (reference sequence). The CDR3 sequence is CASSPGRAAYEQYF. The CDR3 coding sequence is TGTGCCAGCAGCCCCGGGAGGGCGGCCTACGAGCAGTACTTC.

Only one count was recorded for this clonotype. V usage is TRBV24-1 and J usage is TRBJ2-2; no clear D. Germline values: CDR1 KGHDR, CDR2 SFDVKD. There are 14 residues in the CDR3. Trimming removed 0 bases at V and 4 bases at J, with 5 bases between. As DNA, the CDR3 is TGTGCCACCAGTGATTTGCCAGGCACCGGGGAGCTGTTTTTT. Its protein product is CATSDLPGTGELFF.

This clonotype occurred a few times. This chain links TRBV5-1 with TRBJ2-7; TRBD1 matches 7 bases. The CDR3 has 13 residues. Germline V gene lookup returns CDR1 SGHRS and CDR2 YFSETQ. The ends lost 1 base at V and 4 bases at J; junction bases unmatched: 2. The DNA of the CDR3 is TGCGCCAGCAGCTTGACAGGGGAGTACGAGCAGTACTTC. It encodes CASSLTGEYEQYF.

This clonotype was recorded a few times. The J gene is TRBJ2-7, the V gene TRBV28, with D perhaps matching TRBD2 (6 bases). From germline, CDR1 is MDHEN and CDR2 SYDVKM. Trimming removed 3 bases at V and 4 bases at J, with 19 bases between. This CDR3 is built from 16 residues. The CDR3 reads CASSLRTRGKEYEQYF. CDR3 DNA: TGTGCCAGCAGTTTGAGAACTCGCGGGAAAGAATACGAGCAGTACTTC.

The chain has TRBV28 and TRBJ2-1; TRBD1 aligns across 9 bases. Germline assignment: CDR1 MDHEN and CDR2 SYDVKM. The V and J ends lost 7 bases and 9 bases, in that order; junction bases with no gene match: 16. CDR3 length equals 16 residues. DNA for the CDR3: TGTGCCAGCAACCCTGGTTGGGGACAGGGCGGGAGTGAGCAGTTCTTC. It encodes CASNPGWGQGGSEQFF.

The V and J genes are TRBV4-2 and TRBJ2-7; the D gene is possibly TRBD1 (5 bases). Germline-derived CDR1 and CDR2 are LGHNA and YNFKEQ. Deletions cut 0 bases from V and 7 bases from J, with 16 bases between. This CDR3 region has 15 residues. CDR3: CASSQDLGHGQEQYF. The CDR3 DNA sequence: TGTGCCAGCAGCCAAGATCTGGGTCATGGACAAGAGCAGTACTTC.

The CDR3 DNA reads TGCGCCAGCACCATGGGCCGGGGCTCAGCTAATGAAAAACTGTTTTTT. Protein: CASTMGRGSANEKLFF. This chain links TRBV5-1 with TRBJ1-4; D may be TRBD1 (5 bases). Germline V CDR1 and CDR2: SGHRS, YFSETQ. Trimming pared 6 bases from V and 3 bases from J, leaving 18 bases between. The CDR3 covers 16 residues. Based on the CDR3 plus reference TRBV5-1 and TRBJ1-4, the full variable domain is KAGVTQTPRYLIKTRGQQVTLSCSPISGHRSVSWYQQTPGQGLQFLFEYFSETQRNKGNFPGRFSGRQFSNSRSEMNVSTLELGDSALYLCASTMGRGSANEKLFFGSGTQLSVL.

The CDR3 DNA reads as TGTGCCAGCAGTTTAAGGCGGGGCGGGTTTACACAATCAGAGACCCAGTACTTC. This codes for CASSLRRGGFTQSETQYF. V gene TRBV11-2 combines with J gene TRBJ2-5; tentatively, D is TRBD2 (6 bases). The V and J ends lost 6 bases and 4 bases respectively, with 27 bases between them. Germline V gene lookup returns CDR1 SGHAT and CDR2 FQNNGV. The CDR3 sequence is 18 residues long.

This clonotype was detected only a few times. The chain has TRBV3-1 and TRBJ1-5; D might be TRBD1 (5 bases). This CDR3 is built from 14 residues. V gave up 4 bases and J gave up 2 bases, with 9 bases separating them. CDR1 and CDR2 from the germline V gene are LGHDT and YNNKEL (reference sequence). This CDR3 is CASSPDNRNQPQHF. Here the CDR3 DNA reads TGTGCCAGCAGCCCGGACAACCGCAATCAGCCCCAGCATTTT.

This sequence joins TRBV4-1 and TRBJ2-4; the D call may be TRBD1 or TRBD2 (5 bases each). Trimming pared 1 base from V and 4 bases from J, leaving 17 bases between. Germline assignment: CDR1 MGHRA and CDR2 YSYEKL. CDR3 length equals 17 residues. CDR3 DNA sequence: TGCGCCAGCAGCCAAGGACGACCGGTGGGACCTAAAAACATTCAGTACTTC. This gives the protein CASSQGRPVGPKNIQYF.

J is TRBJ1-2 and V is TRBV7-2, with TRBD1 as a possible D gene (6 bases). Germline V CDR1 and CDR2: SGHTA, FQGNSA. V was clipped by 2 bases and J by 6 bases, with 10 bases between them. CDR3 length: 13 amino acids. CDR3 DNA: TGTGCCAGCAGCTTAAAAGGGACAAATGGCTACACCTTC. Its translation: CASSLKGTNGYTF. Full variable domain (outside the CDR3, taken from reference TRBV7-2 and TRBJ1-2): GAGVSQSPSNKVTEKGKDVELRCDPISGHTALYWYRQSLGQGLEFLIYFQGNSAPDKSGLPSDRFSAERTGGSVSTLTIQRTQQEDSAVYLCASSLKGTNGYTFGSGTRLTVV.

The chain recombines TRBV6-1 with TRBJ1-1, with D possibly being TRBD1 (5 bases). The CDR3 runs 14 residues. Germline CDR1 is MNHNS and CDR2 is SASEGT. The V end lost 7 bases, the J end lost 0 bases, and 12 bases lay between the germline ends. The CDR3 DNA reads as TGTGCCAGCATCCCGGGACGGTTGAACACTGAAGCTTTCTTT. Its translation: CASIPGRLNTEAFF.

This clonotype was found a few times. The chain couples TRBV6-5 to TRBJ1-6; D is possibly TRBD1 (6 bases). V was trimmed by 0 bases and J by 9 bases, leaving 15 bases between them. The CDR3 length is 16 residues. Germline lookup yields CDR1 MNHEY and CDR2 SVGAGI. The CDR3 DNA is TGTGCCAGCAGTTACTCGGGGGGCGCCGCTTTTTCACCCCTCCACTTT. This translates into CASSYSGGAAFSPLHF.

V is TRBV29-1 and J is TRBJ1-2; 8 bases are a match to TRBD1. The germline V gene encodes CDR1 SQVTM and CDR2 ANQGSEA. The V and J ends lost 6 bases and 2 bases, in that order; junction bases with no gene match: 5. The CDR3 has 13 amino acids. This CDR3 reads CSVRTGMNYGYTF. The DNA for the CDR3 is TGCAGCGTCCGGACAGGGATGAACTATGGCTACACCTTC.

Only a few counts were recorded for this clonotype. V is TRBV3-1 and J is TRBJ2-2; TRBD1 matches at 9 bases. This CDR3 has 15 amino acids. The J segment lost 7 bases and the V segment lost 4 bases, leaving 7 bases of the junction unmatched. From germline, CDR1 is LGHDT and CDR2 YNNKEL (reference sequence). The CDR3 here is CASSLQGAGGGELFF. The CDR3 DNA is TGTGCCAGCAGCCTACAGGGGGCCGGAGGCGGGGAGCTGTTTTTT.

This clonotype was detected only a few times. The chain uses TRBV29-1 and TRBJ2-5; 9 nucleotides match TRBD2. V trimming: 3 bases; J trimming: 5 bases; junction bases outside the gene matches: 1. The CDR3 sequence is 12 residues long. Germline CDR1 is SQVTM and CDR2 is ANQGSEA. CDR3 in DNA: TGCAGCGTTGATACTAGCGGGGAGACCCAGTACTTC. This codes for CSVDTSGETQYF.

A few counts support this clonotype. The chain has TRBV12-3 or TRBV12-4 and TRBJ2-1, with 10 bases that match TRBD2. CDR3 length: 13 amino acids. J gave up 9 bases and V 3 bases, and 2 bases lay outside the gene matches. The CDR3 here is CASSFGLAVEQFF. Written as DNA, the CDR3 is TGTGCCAGCAGTTTCGGACTAGCGGTTGAGCAGTTCTTC.

CDR3 DNA sequence: TGTGCCAGCACCGGCGGGGATGGTAGCACAGATACGCAGTATTTT. It translates to CASTGGDGSTDTQYF. This rearrangement joins TRBV12-3 or TRBV12-4 to TRBJ2-3, with TRBD2 as a possible D gene (6 bases). This CDR3 has 15 residues. The ends were cut back, 7 bases at V and 0 bases at J, with 14 bases in the middle.

In its sample, this clonotype was seen a few times. This chain joins TRBV7-4 and TRBJ1-5; maybe TRBD1 (6 bases). The V end lost 1 base, the J end lost 2 bases, and 9 bases lay between the germline ends. The CDR3 loop spans 15 amino acids. The germline gives CDR1 SGHVT, CDR2 SQSDAQ. CDR3 protein: CASSLGQGCNQPQHF. In DNA, the CDR3 is TGTGCCAGCAGCTTAGGTCAGGGGTGCAATCAGCCCCAGCATTTT.

The gene calls are TRBV15 and TRBJ1-1; maybe TRBD1 (6 bases). Trimming took off 6 bases at V and 0 bases at J, with 11 bases between the two ends. This CDR3 has 14 residues. In germline, CDR1 is LNHNV, CDR2 YYDKDF (reference sequence). CDR3 in amino acids: CATRAGALNTEAFF. The DNA of the CDR3 is TGTGCCACCAGAGCAGGGGCCCTGAACACTGAAGCTTTCTTT.

In its sample, this clonotype was seen a few times. The gene calls are TRBV12-3 or TRBV12-4 and TRBJ1-1; D remains unclear. Trimming shortened V by 9 bases and J by 7 bases, and 15 bases separated the two germline ends. The CDR3 has 12 amino acids. CDR3 residues: CARRALSFEAFF. For the CDR3, the DNA is TGTGCCAGAAGAGCCCTGTCGTTTGAAGCTTTCTTT.